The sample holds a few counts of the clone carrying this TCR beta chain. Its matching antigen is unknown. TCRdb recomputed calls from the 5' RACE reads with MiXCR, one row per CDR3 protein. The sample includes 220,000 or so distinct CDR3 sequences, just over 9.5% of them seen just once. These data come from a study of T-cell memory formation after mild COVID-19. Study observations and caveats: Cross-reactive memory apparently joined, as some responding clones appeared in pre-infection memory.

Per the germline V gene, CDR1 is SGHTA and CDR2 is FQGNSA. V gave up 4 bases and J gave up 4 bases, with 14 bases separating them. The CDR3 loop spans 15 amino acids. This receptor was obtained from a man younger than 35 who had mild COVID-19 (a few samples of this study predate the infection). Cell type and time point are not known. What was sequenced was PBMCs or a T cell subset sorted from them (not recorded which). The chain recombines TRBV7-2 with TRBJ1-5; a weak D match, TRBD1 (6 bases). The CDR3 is CASSSSTGDNQPQHF. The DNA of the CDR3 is TGTGCCAGCAGCTCTTCGACAGGCGATAATCAGCCCCAGCATTTT.